The source of this T cell receptor (beta chain) is a study of blood T cell repertoires in COVID-19. Study-wide background: COVID-19 samples from acute and convalescent phases originated in the United States, Italy and Spain. In each case, the material was cDNA or gDNA derived from T cells, B-cell-depleted T cells, or PBMCs.

The V gene's germline CDR1 is WNHNN and CDR2 SYGVQD (reference sequence). The CDR3 spans 11 residues. The germline V and J ends were trimmed by 3 bases and 3 bases, with 3 bases remaining between them. TCRdb's copy holds only in-frame clones and misses some; the assay was immunoSEQ multiplex PCR. The table includes about 140,000 clones, 75% to 85% detected once. The rearrangement joins TRBV10-1 to TRBJ2-7; D is undetermined. Sequencing was done on a sample of peripheral blood. This sequence originates from a woman of 80 years or more with acute or convalescent COVID-19. CDR3 protein: CASSDGYEQYF. In DNA form, the CDR3 reads TGCGCCAGCAGTGACGGCTACGAGCAGTACTTC.